The T cell receptor beta chain under discussion was sequenced for a study of blood T cells in healthy people across ages. This CDR3 has 17 amino acids. The V gene's germline CDR1 is SGHVS and CDR2 FQNEAQ. A sample-barcoded 5' primer and a J-beta primer mix were used in a second PCR of about 7 to 12 cycles. TCRdb re-derived calls from the 5' RACE reads in MiXCR, one entry per CDR3 protein. Of fewer than 900,000 distinct CDR3 sequences in the sample, around half were seen once. Study-level findings and limits: In the absence of known donor CMV status, changes in expanded clonotypes were possibly confounded. Higher diversity and more naive CD4+ cells were features of long-lived donors, compared to aged donors.

This clonotype was observed a handful of times. Its target is unknown. Its ends do not fully match the called genes, so a read error is possible. Ranging in age from roughly 6 to 90, the donors were healthy Caucasian individuals from Russia. This clonotype was obtained from a woman in her sixties or seventies in good health. The chain has TRBV7-8 and TRBJ2-6, with D perhaps being TRBD1 or TRBD2 (6 bases each). The material sequenced was blood. This chain's CDR3 is CASSLLGGAYGANVLTF. CDR3 sequence (DNA): TGTGCCAGTAGCTTACTGGGGGGCGCGTATGGGGCCAACGTCCTGACTTTC.